The source of this TCR beta chain is a study of T cells in Graves' hyperthyroidism and ophthalmopathy. Exclusion followed for patients with uncontrolled infection, other autoimmune disease, pregnancy or lactation. The diagnoses drew upon clinical symptoms, serum thyroxine and TRAb, thyroid ultrasound and orbital computed tomography. Amplification of TCR beta CDR3 regions was performed using RNA transcripts as template. During a first-round RT-PCR of the TCR CDR3, the HTBI primer set was used. TCRdb fed the multiplex PCR reads into MiXCR, producing one record per CDR3 protein. The data show about 660,000 distinct CDR3 sequences, with just under 45% seen just once and 6.5% to 9% held by the top ten. Study results and limitations: In the analysis, a 13 V-J model separated ophthalmopathy from stable hyperthyroidism. The blood repertoire included most of the expanded thyroid clonotypes above 0.001.

Of note for this clonotype: Its specificity is unknown.

Germline V lookup: CDR1 DFQATT, CDR2 SNEGSKA (reference sequence). Trimming took 3 bases from V and 1 from J, leaving 13 bases between them. This CDR3 is built from 14 residues. The TCR sequence derives from an adult man with Graves' disease, either hyperthyroidism or ophthalmopathy (not recorded which). This chain uses TRBV20-1 with TRBJ2-7; D is possibly TRBD1 or TRBD2 (6 bases each). Sample: peripheral blood or thyroid tissue (not recorded which). The CDR3 DNA follows: TGCAGTGCTAGCATATCGGGGGCATCCTACGAGCAGTACTTC. Translation: CSASISGASYEQYF.